This TCR beta chain was identified in a study of blood T cell repertoires in COVID-19. Across the whole study: The origin of the acute and convalescent COVID-19 samples was the United States, Italy and Spain. T cells, B-cell-depleted T cells, or PBMCs provided the cDNA or gDNA that served as material.

In the original processing: Amplified reference gene primers provided the basis for estimating nucleated cell counts. Data came from immunoSEQ multiplex PCR; TCRdb stores just in-frame clones and leaves some out. V, J and clone size are taken as reported in that table, and D and trimming were inferred from the DNA itself. The sample carries more than 65,000 clones, 79% recorded once. The TCR sequence derives from a man aged 55 to 70 with acute or convalescent COVID-19. Sequencing input: peripheral blood.

The CDR3 DNA sequence: TGCGCCAGCAGCCAAGAACTTCAGGGGCTTTCACCCCTCCACTTT. Its protein product is CASSQELQGLSPLHF. The chain has TRBV4-3 and TRBJ1-6; D may be TRBD1 (6 bases). The CDR3 spans 15 residues. Deletions cut 0 bases from V and 9 bases from J, with 12 bases between. Germline CDR1 LGHNA, CDR2 YSLEER.